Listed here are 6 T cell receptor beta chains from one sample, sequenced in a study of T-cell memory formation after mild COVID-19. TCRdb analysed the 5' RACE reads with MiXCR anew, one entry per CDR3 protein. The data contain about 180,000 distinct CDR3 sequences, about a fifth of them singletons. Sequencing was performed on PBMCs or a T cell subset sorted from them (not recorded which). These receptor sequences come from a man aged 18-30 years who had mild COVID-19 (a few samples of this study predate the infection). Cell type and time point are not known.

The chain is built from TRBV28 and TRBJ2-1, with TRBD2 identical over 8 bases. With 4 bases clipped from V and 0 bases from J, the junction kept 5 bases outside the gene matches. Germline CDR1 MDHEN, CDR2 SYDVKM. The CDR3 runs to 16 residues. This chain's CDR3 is CASSSLGGASYNEQFF. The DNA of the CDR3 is TGTGCCAGCAGTTCCCTCGGGGGGGCCTCCTACAATGAGCAGTTCTTC.

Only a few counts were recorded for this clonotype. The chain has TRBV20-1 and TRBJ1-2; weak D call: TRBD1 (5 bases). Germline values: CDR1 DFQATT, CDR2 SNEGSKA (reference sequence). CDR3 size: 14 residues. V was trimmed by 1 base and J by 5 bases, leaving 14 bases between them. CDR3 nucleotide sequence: TGCAGTGCTAGAGGGCTCCAGGGTTCATATGGCTACACCTTC. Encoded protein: CSARGLQGSYGYTF.

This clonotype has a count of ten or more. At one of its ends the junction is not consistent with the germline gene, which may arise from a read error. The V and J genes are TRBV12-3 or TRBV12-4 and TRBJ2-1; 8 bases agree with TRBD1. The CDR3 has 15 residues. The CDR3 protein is CASSHNRGQAGPTVF. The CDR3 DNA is TGTGCCAGCAGCCATAACCGGGGACAGGCGGGTCCGACGGTCTTC.

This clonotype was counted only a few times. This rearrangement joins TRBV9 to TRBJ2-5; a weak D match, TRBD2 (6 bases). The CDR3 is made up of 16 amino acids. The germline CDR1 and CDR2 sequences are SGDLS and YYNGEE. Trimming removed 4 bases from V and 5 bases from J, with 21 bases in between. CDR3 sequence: CASSPHLSGFKETQYF. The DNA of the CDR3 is TGTGCCAGCAGCCCCCACCTCAGCGGGTTTAAGGAGACCCAGTACTTC.

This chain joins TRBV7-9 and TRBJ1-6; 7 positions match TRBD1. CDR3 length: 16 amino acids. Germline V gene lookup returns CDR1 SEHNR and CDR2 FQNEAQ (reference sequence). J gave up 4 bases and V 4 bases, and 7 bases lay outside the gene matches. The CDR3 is CASSYRDRTYNSPLHF. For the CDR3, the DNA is TGTGCCAGCAGCTACCGGGACAGAACGTATAATTCACCCCTCCACTTT.

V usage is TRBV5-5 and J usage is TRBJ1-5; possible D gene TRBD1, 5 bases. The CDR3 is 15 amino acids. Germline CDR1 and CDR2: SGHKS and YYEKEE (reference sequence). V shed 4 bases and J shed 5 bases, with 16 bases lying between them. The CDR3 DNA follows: TGTGCCAGCAGCCCGTGGTATCGAGGGGATCAGCCCCAGCATTTT. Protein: CASSPWYRGDQPQHF.